Each of the 16 T cell receptor beta chains below was sequenced from the same sample in a study of identical twins. TCRdb called the 5' RACE reads again in MiXCR, with one record for every CDR3 protein. This table has roughly 700,000 distinct CDR3 sequences, over 8.5% appearing once. These sequences were also reported in another study, on yellow fever vaccine responses in identical twins.

The specimen was PBMCs. These receptors originate from a woman aged 18-29 years in good health.

This clonotype was counted between two and nine times. The chain recombines TRBV18 with TRBJ1-2; D might be TRBD1 (6 bases). From germline, CDR1 is KGHSH and CDR2 LQKENI. Trimming removed 3 bases from V and 4 bases from J, with 12 bases in between. The CDR3 sequence is 14 residues long. CDR3 in amino acids: CASSPEGGFYGYTF. The CDR3 nucleotides read TGTGCCAGCTCACCGGAAGGGGGTTTCTATGGCTACACCTTC.

The rearrangement joins TRBV15 to TRBJ2-3; D is ambiguous. The CDR3 totals 15 residues. Deletions cut 1 base from V and 2 bases from J, with 10 bases between. Germline V lookup: CDR1 LNHNV, CDR2 YYDKDF (reference sequence). The CDR3 DNA reads TGTGCCACCAGCAGAGGAGGCTTTTTCACAGATACGCAGTATTTT. Translating gives CATSRGGFFTDTQYF. The full variable domain, in which reference TRBV15 and TRBJ2-3 provide the parts outside the CDR3, is DAMVIQNPRYQVTQFGKPVTLSCSQTLNHNVMYWYQQKSSQAPKLLFHYYDKDFNNEADTPDNFQSRRPNTSFCFLDIRSPGLGDTAMYLCATSRGGFFTDTQYFGPGTRLTVL.

The chain employs TRBV7-6 and TRBJ2-1, with TRBD1 matching over 7 bases. This CDR3 has 17 amino acids. CDR1 and CDR2 (germline): SGHVS, FNYEAQ. The V segment lost 4 bases and the J segment 5 bases; nucleotides outside the gene matches: 14. The CDR3 DNA is TGTGCCAGCAGCTCACGAATCGACAGGGCAGAGAACAATGAGCAGTTCTTC. It is translated as CASSSRIDRAENNEQFF.

This clonotype was detected only a few times. V gene TRBV29-1 combines with J gene TRBJ2-7; the D gene is possibly TRBD2 (7 bases). The germline gives CDR1 SQVTM, CDR2 ANQGSEA. Trimming pared 2 bases from V and 2 bases from J, leaving 13 bases between. The length of the CDR3 is 14 residues. DNA of the CDR3: TGCAGCGTTGAACACAGGGAGGGAGCCTACGAGCAGTACTTC. This sequence encodes CSVEHREGAYEQYF.

The chain links TRBV6-2 or TRBV6-3 to TRBJ2-2; 10 nucleotides line up with TRBD2. The CDR3 spans 18 residues. After removal of 5 bases from V and 7 bases from J, the junction contained 16 bases not matched to a gene. Germline CDR1 reads MNHEY; CDR2 reads SVGEGT. In DNA, the CDR3 is TGTGCCAGCAGTCCTCCTCTAGCGGGAGTCTCCGGGCTCGGGGAGCTGTTTTTT. Protein sequence: CASSPPLAGVSGLGELFF.

The chain links TRBV13 to TRBJ2-1, with 13 nucleotides matching TRBD2. V lost 4 bases to trimming and J lost 5 bases; unmatched junction nucleotides: 8. The CDR3 sequence is 17 residues long. The germline gives CDR1 PRHDT, CDR2 FYEKMQ (reference sequence). CDR3 bases: TGTGCCAGCAGCTCCCGACTAGCGGGGGGCCAAAACAATGAGCAGTTCTTC. Protein product: CASSSRLAGGQNNEQFF.

This clonotype was seen only a few times. The chain combines TRBV6-1 with TRBJ2-3; the D call may be TRBD1 or TRBD2 (6 bases each). Germline CDR1 and CDR2: MNHNS and SASEGT. Trimming stripped 6 bases from V and 4 bases from J, with 26 bases between. This CDR3 has 18 residues. CDR3 DNA: TGTGCCAGCAGCCCGAGAGCCCTCACGGGGGCAAGGGCAGATACGCAGTATTTT. It is translated as CASSPRALTGARADTQYF.

V is TRBV10-3 and J is TRBJ1-2; 8 bases agree with TRBD1. Germline CDR1 reads ENHRY; CDR2 reads SYGVKD. CDR3 length: 16 residues. V shed 3 bases, J shed 4 bases, and the junction held 10 bases outside the gene matches. The CDR3 protein is CAISETGGRGPYGYTF. DNA for the CDR3: TGTGCCATCAGTGAAACTGGGGGCAGGGGGCCCTATGGCTACACCTTC.

J is TRBJ2-2 and V is TRBV7-2; D tentatively reads TRBD1 or TRBD2 (5 bases each). V lost 4 bases, J lost 6 bases, and 15 bases lay in between. The length of the CDR3 is 15 residues. Germline V gene lookup returns CDR1 SGHTA and CDR2 FQGNSA. The CDR3 coding sequence is TGTGCCAGCAGCTCCGGGACCGCCTCGGCCGGGGAGCTGTTTTTT. This gives the protein CASSSGTASAGELFF.

This clonotype was recorded many times. V and J are TRBV24-1 and TRBJ2-1; 10 bases agree with TRBD2. Germline-derived CDR1 and CDR2 are KGHDR and SFDVKD. Germline trimming cut 0 bases from V and 5 bases from J; bases unmatched to any gene: 9. CDR3 size: 18 residues. CDR3 DNA sequence: TGTGCCACCAGTGATTTGGGAGTAGCGGGGGGCCCAGACAATGAGCAGTTCTTC. It encodes CATSDLGVAGGPDNEQFF.

A few counts support this clonotype. The gene calls are TRBV9 and TRBJ2-1; the match to TRBD2 covers 7 bases. The V and J ends lost 0 bases and 6 bases, in that order; junction bases with no gene match: 6. CDR3 length: 15 residues. Per the germline V gene, CDR1 is SGDLS and CDR2 is YYNGEE. In nucleotides, the CDR3 is TGTGCCAGCAGCGTAGTTGGCGGGAGAGGCAATGAGCAGTTCTTC. Translation gives CASSVVGGRGNEQFF.

The table lists this clonotype with a few counts. The chain couples TRBV20-1 to TRBJ2-1; D might be TRBD1 or TRBD2, each matching 5 bases. Germline V lookup: CDR1 DFQATT, CDR2 SNEGSKA (reference sequence). Trimming removed 6 bases at V and 7 bases at J, with 10 bases between. CDR3 length: 11 residues. As DNA, the CDR3 is TGCAGTGCACGGGGCGATAATGAGCAGTTCTTC. This encodes CSARGDNEQFF.

The chain uses TRBV7-8 and TRBJ2-7; TRBD2 agrees at 7 bases. In germline, CDR1 is SGHVS, CDR2 FQNEAQ. V was clipped by 5 bases and J by 0 bases; unmatched bases: 7. There are 15 residues in the CDR3. In nucleotides, the CDR3 is TGTGCCAGCAGCCCCACGGGCGGGAGCTCCTACGAGCAGTACTTC. As protein: CASSPTGGSSYEQYF.

This clonotype was picked up many times. V gene TRBV5-1 combines with J gene TRBJ2-7; 9 nucleotides line up with TRBD1. Germline V CDR1 and CDR2: SGHRS, YFSETQ. V lost 0 bases to trimming and J lost 6 bases; unmatched junction nucleotides: 7. CDR3 length equals 15 residues. The CDR3 spells CASSLGGTGSSEQYF. CDR3 sequence (DNA): TGCGCCAGCAGCTTGGGGGGGACAGGGTCAAGCGAGCAGTACTTC.

The sample holds many counts of this clonotype. The J gene is TRBJ2-3, the V gene TRBV7-3, with D tentatively TRBD2 (6 bases). CDR3 size: 12 residues. V was shortened by 8 bases and J by 2 bases, with 8 bases between the two germline ends. Germline CDR1 and CDR2: SGHTA and FQGTGA. The CDR3, as DNA: TGTGCCAGCGGCGGGGACACAGATACGCAGTATTTT. Protein sequence: CASGGDTDTQYF.

This clonotype has only a few counts. The chain couples TRBV6-2 or TRBV6-3 to TRBJ2-1, with 11 bases aligning to TRBD2. The CDR3 covers 16 residues. V lost 6 bases to trimming and J lost 5 bases; unmatched junction nucleotides: 9. Germline CDR1 is MNHEY and CDR2 is SVGEGT. Here the CDR3 reads CASSHPLLAGDNEQFF. The CDR3 DNA is TGTGCCAGCAGCCACCCCCTACTAGCGGGGGACAATGAGCAGTTCTTC.